The sequence of this T cell receptor beta chain was determined in a study of T-cell memory formation after mild COVID-19. This clonotype was seen more than once but under ten times. One entry per CDR3 protein results from TCRdb running MiXCR on the 5' RACE reads. The sample has 140,000 to 150,000 distinct CDR3 sequences, less than 25% seen once. V dropped 4 bases and J dropped 5; count of bases not matched to a gene: 8. CDR1 SEHNR and CDR2 FQNEAQ come from the germline V gene (reference sequence). The CDR3 extends over 15 amino acids. The source is an adult woman who had mild COVID-19 (a few samples of this study predate the infection). Cell type and time point are not known. Source material: PBMCs or a T cell subset sorted from them (not recorded which). The chain couples TRBV7-9 to TRBJ2-7; TRBD1 matches at 10 bases. The chain's CDR3 is CASSSPGQGYHEQYF. CDR3 coding DNA: TGTGCCAGCAGCTCTCCGGGACAGGGGTACCACGAGCAGTACTTC.